This paragraph reports one TCR beta chain. Its cognate antigen is unknown. Here immunoSEQ multiplex PCR was the method, and the copy in TCRdb shows in-frame clones only, minus some. The sample has 99,000 or so clones, 85% to 95% seen once. These data come from a study of graft-versus-host responses after intestinal transplantation. Study background: Uniformly, recipients were administered anti-thymocyte globulin induction with subsequent tacrolimus and steroids for about 3 years. Study-level results: Recipient marrow contained GvH clones, some of which appeared first in ileum or blood. With peak circulating GvH clone levels came an association with early post-transplant HvG declines. High graft-versus-host to host-versus-graft clonal ratios were seen in allografts of patients with graft-donor T cell macrochimerism.

This CDR3 spans 14 amino acids. The V and J ends lost 5 bases and 5 bases respectively, with 13 bases between them. Germline V CDR1 and CDR2: GTSNPN, SVGIG (reference sequence). The material sequenced was unstimulated CD8+ T cells sorted from spleen or lymph node cells, taken before transplant. The receptor was derived from a human donor who was the organ donor for an intestinal transplant. The chain recombines TRBV30 with TRBJ1-6, with D perhaps matching TRBD1 (6 bases). The CDR3 reads CAWGEWTDNSPLHF. CDR3 in DNA: TGTGCCTGGGGAGAGTGGACAGATAATTCACCCCTCCACTTT.